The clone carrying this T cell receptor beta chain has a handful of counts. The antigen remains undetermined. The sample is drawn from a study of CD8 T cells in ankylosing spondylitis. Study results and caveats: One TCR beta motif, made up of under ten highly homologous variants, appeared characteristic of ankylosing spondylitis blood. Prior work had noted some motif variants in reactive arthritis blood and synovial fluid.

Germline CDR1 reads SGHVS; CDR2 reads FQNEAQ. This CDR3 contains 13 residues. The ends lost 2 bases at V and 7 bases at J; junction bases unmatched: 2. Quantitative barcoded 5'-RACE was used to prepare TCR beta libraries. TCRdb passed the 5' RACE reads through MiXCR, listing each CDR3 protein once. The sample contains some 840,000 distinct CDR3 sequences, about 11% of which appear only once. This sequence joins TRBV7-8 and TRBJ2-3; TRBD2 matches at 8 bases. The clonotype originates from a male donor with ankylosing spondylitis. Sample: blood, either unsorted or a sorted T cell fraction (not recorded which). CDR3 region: CASSLTSGNTQYF. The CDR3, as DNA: TGTGCCAGCAGCTTAACTAGCGGAAATACGCAGTATTTT.